The 10 T cell receptor beta chains presented below share a single source sample, sequenced in a study of quantifying T cell responses using KT2 cells. Study summary: TCR alpha and beta constant-region primers primed reverse transcription of RNA.

A single-stranded UMI oligo with SP2 sequence was ligated to cDNA 3' ends. The first PCR ran approximately 4 cycles with an equimolar RC1.1 and RC1.2 beta primer mix. TCRdb re-called the UMI-ligation and nested PCR reads through MiXCR, storing one row per CDR3 protein. The sample lists around 30,000 distinct CDR3 sequences, 10% occurring once. Sequences were obtained from PBMCs spiked with cells of the T cell clone KT2. The source is a human donor.

This clonotype showed up just a few times. The V and J genes are TRBV5-6 and TRBJ2-2; D is unclear. Germline CDR1 SGHDT, CDR2 YYEEEE. The V end was cut by 0 bases, the J end by 0 bases, with 6 bases between. This CDR3 has 15 amino acids. The CDR3 DNA sequence: TGTGCCAGCAGCTTGGTGTCAGCGAACACCGGGGAGCTGTTTTTT. Translated: CASSLVSANTGELFF.

This clonotype was counted only a few times. The chain has TRBV3-1 and TRBJ2-3, with 9 bases that match TRBD2. V was pared by 0 bases and J by 6 bases, with 10 bases of the junction left unmatched. The CDR3 sequence is 17 residues long. The germline V gene has CDR1 LGHDT and CDR2 YNNKEL (reference sequence). CDR3 residues: CASSQDRNSGGWDTQYF. The CDR3, as DNA: TGTGCCAGCAGCCAAGATCGTAATAGCGGGGGCTGGGATACGCAGTATTTT.

The chain joins TRBV6-1 to TRBJ2-7; D is uncertain. CDR3 length: 14 residues. Germline lookup yields CDR1 MNHNS and CDR2 SASEGT. Trimming left V 2 bases short and J 4 bases short, with 12 bases between. The CDR3 is CASSEPGPTYEQYF. The CDR3 DNA reads TGTGCCAGCAGTGAACCCGGGCCCACTTACGAGCAGTACTTC.

This clonotype was seen at least ten times. The rearrangement joins TRBV20-1 to TRBJ2-7; 7 bases align to TRBD1. CDR1 is DFQATT, CDR2 SNEGSKA, per germline (reference sequence). With V trimmed by 0 bases and J by 0 bases, 11 bases remained unmatched. The CDR3 is 17 residues long. The CDR3, as DNA: TGCAGTGCTAGAGATAGGACGGGACAGTCGAGCTCCTACGAGCAGTACTTC. Its translation is CSARDRTGQSSSYEQYF.

This clonotype has a handful of counts. V is TRBV7-6 and J is TRBJ2-1; the D call may be TRBD1 or TRBD2 (6 bases each). This CDR3 spans 17 amino acids. Germline V gene data show CDR1 as SGHVS and CDR2 as FNYEAQ. V gave up 1 base and J gave up 5 bases, with 18 bases separating them. Here the CDR3 reads CASSLVDVGRDNNEQFF. The CDR3 DNA reads TGTGCCAGCAGCTTAGTCGACGTGGGGCGGGACAACAATGAGCAGTTCTTC.

V gene TRBV5-1 combines with J gene TRBJ2-7; D is ambiguous. Germline values: CDR1 SGHRS, CDR2 YFSETQ. CDR3 length: 16 amino acids. Between the trimmed V and J ends, which lost 0 bases and 0 bases, there was a span of 13 bases. The DNA for the CDR3 is TGCGCCAGCAGCTTGGCCCCGCGGCAATCCTCCTACGAGCAGTACTTC. Its protein product is CASSLAPRQSSYEQYF.

This chain connects TRBV6-1 to TRBJ1-4; D gene uncertain. Germline loops: CDR1 MNHNS, CDR2 SASEGT. The CDR3 runs 16 residues. The ends were cut back, 6 bases at V and 5 bases at J, with 19 bases in the middle. CDR3 amino acids: CASRGNTAGLNEKLFF. The CDR3 bases are TGTGCCAGCAGAGGAAATACGGCGGGCCTGAATGAAAAACTGTTTTTT.

This clonotype was seen at least ten times. The chain recombines TRBV11-2 with TRBJ1-2; D is perhaps TRBD1 (6 bases). CDR3 length: 13 residues. Per the germline V gene, CDR1 is SGHAT and CDR2 is FQNNGV. The germline V and J ends were trimmed by 3 bases and 6 bases, with 11 bases remaining between them. CDR3 bases: TGTGCCAGCAGCTTCACAGGGAGAAATGGCTACACCTTC. Its translation is CASSFTGRNGYTF.

This clonotype has at least ten counts. The chain combines TRBV18 with TRBJ1-5, with D hard to call. Looked up from germline, CDR1 is KGHSH and CDR2 is LQKENI. This CDR3 is 13 amino acids long. V lost 3 bases and J lost 2, with 5 bases in between. The CDR3 sequence is CASSPQGNQPQHF. CDR3 DNA sequence: TGTGCCAGCTCACCTCAGGGCAATCAGCCCCAGCATTTT.

This clonotype was seen many times. The V call is TRBV6-2 or TRBV6-3, the J call TRBJ2-7; 8 bases map to TRBD2. CDR3 size: 14 residues. V lost 7 bases to trimming and J lost 6 bases; unmatched junction nucleotides: 11. Germline V CDR1 and CDR2: MNHEY, SVGEGT. CDR3 nucleotide sequence: TGTGCCAGCAACGGGGCGGGAGGAAGAGGCGAGCAGTACTTC. Its protein is CASNGAGGRGEQYF.